This T cell receptor (beta chain) was profiled in a study of OX40 agonist ivuxolimab in advanced cancers. Repertoires were generated with immunoSEQ multiplex PCR, while TCRdb's copy carries only in-frame clones and drops some. The sample holds 80,000 to 100,000 clones, around 94% seen once. The receptor's source is an adult with an advanced solid tumor such as melanoma, head and neck, liver or kidney cancer. Material: CD4+ or CD8+ T cells sorted from blood, obtained in a trial of the OX40 agonist ivuxolimab.

CDR3 region: CASSGGYGYTF. CDR3 coding DNA: TGTGCCAGTAGTGGTGGCTATGGCTACACCTTC. The rearrangement uses TRBV19 and TRBJ1-2, with no clear D. V lost 5 bases and J 4 bases, leaving 5 bases between the germline ends. Germline lookup yields CDR1 LNHDA and CDR2 SQIVND (reference sequence). The CDR3 is 11 amino acids.